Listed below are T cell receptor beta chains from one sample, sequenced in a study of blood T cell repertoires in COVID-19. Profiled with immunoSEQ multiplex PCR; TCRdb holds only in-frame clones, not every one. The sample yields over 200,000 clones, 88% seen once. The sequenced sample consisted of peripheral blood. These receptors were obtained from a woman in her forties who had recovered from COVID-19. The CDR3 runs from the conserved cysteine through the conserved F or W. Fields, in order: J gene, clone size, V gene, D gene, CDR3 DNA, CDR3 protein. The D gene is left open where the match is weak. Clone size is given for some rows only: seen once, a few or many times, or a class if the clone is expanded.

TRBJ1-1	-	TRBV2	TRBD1	TGTGCCAGCAGCCCAGGGGGGCTAGAGAACACTGAAGCTTTCTTT	CASSPGGLENTEAFF
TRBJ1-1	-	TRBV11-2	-	TGTGCCAGCAGCTTAGGTCCAGGGATCCTGAACACTGAAGCTTTCTTT	CASSLGPGILNTEAFF
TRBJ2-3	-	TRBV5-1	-	TGCGCCAGCAGCCCCTCAGGGGTGGGGACAGATACGCAGTATTTT	CASSPSGVGTDTQYF
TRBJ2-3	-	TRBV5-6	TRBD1	TGTGCCAGCAGCCTACAGAGACCCGGGACAGGGTTAGCTACGCAGTATTTT	CASSLQRPGTGLATQYF
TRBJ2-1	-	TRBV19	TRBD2	TGTGCCAGTAGTCCCCGGGGTAGCGGGAGGTTGGACAATGAGCAGTTCTTC	CASSPRGSGRLDNEQFF
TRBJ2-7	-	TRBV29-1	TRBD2	TGCAGCGTTGAGATAGGACCCGCGGGGGGTGAGCAGTACTTC	CSVEIGPAGGEQYF
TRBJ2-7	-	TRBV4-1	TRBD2	TGCGCCAGCAGCCAGGCACTAGCGGGGAACTACGAGCAGTACTTC	CASSQALAGNYEQYF
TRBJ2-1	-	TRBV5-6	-	TGTGCCAGCAGCTTCGCCGCTTCCTCAGGCTACAATGAGCAGTTCTTC	CASSFAASSGYNEQFF
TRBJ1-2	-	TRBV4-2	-	TGTGCCAGCAGCCACACGGCCGGGTCCCAGGGCGGCTATGGCTACACCTTC	CASSHTAGSQGGYGYTF
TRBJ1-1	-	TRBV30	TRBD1	TGTGCCTGGGGGAGGGGGCAGAACACTGAAGCTTTCTTT	CAWGRGQNTEAFF
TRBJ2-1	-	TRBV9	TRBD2	TGTGCCAGCAGCCCGACTAGCGGGCCCTACAATGAGCAGTTCTTC	CASSPTSGPYNEQFF
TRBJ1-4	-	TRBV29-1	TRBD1	TGCAGCGGGGGGACAGCAACTAATGAAAAACTGTTTTTT	CSGGTATNEKLFF
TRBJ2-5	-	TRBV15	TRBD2	TGTGCCACCAGGGTTCGAGCGGGAGCAACGGGGCCGTACTTC	CATRVRAGATGPYF
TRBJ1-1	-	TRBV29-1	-	TGCAGCGTTGAGAGGGGAGGGGCCCCGAACACTGAAGCTTTCTTT	CSVERGGAPNTEAFF
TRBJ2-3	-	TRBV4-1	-	TGCGCCAGCAGCCAAGATTCGTCCACCGGGACAACCACAGATACGCAGTATTTT	CASSQDSSTGTTTDTQYF
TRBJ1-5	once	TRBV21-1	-	TGTGCCAGCAGCACGACAATTACCCAGCATTTT	CASSTTITQHF
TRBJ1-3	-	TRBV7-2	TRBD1	TGTGCCAGCAGCTTAGGGGTCACAGGGGGCTCTGGAAACACCATATATTTT	CASSLGVTGGSGNTIYF
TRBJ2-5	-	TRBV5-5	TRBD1	TGTGCCAGCAGCTTGGGGGGACAGGGGAGTGAGGCCCAGTACTTC	CASSLGGQGSEAQYF
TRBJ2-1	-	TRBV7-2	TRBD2	TGTGCCAGCAGCGAGCAACTAGCGGGAGTAGGGGAGCAGTTCTTC	CASSEQLAGVGEQFF
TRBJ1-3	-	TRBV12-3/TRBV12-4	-	TGTGCCAGCACAGCGGGGGGTGGAAACACCATATATTTT	CASTAGGGNTIYF
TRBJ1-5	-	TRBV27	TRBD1	TGTGCCAGCAGTTTATGGGGGGGGACAGGACCTCAGCCCCAGCATTTT	CASSLWGGTGPQPQHF
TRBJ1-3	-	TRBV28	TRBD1	TGTGCCAGCAGGCGGGACAGGGCCCGCTCTGGAAACACCATATATTTT	CASRRDRARSGNTIYF
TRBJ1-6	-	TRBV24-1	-	TGTGCCACCAGTGATTTGGGCCCCCCAGGGGTCGGGCCACCCCTCCACTTT	CATSDLGPPGVGPPLHF
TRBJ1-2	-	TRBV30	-	TGTGCCTGGAGCCCAGGGCAGTCATATGGCTACACCTTC	CAWSPGQSYGYTF
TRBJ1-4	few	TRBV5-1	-	TGCGCCAGCAGCGCTGGGATTGGGGGCGACGGTGAAAAACTGTTTTTT	CASSAGIGGDGEKLFF
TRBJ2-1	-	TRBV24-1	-	TGTGCCACCAGTGCCCCGGGGGACCCCCGGCGGCAGTTCTTC	CATSAPGDPRRQFF
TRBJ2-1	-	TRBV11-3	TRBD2	TGTGCCAGCAGCTTAGGGACTAGCGGGAGGGTGGGCAATGAGCAGTTCTTC	CASSLGTSGRVGNEQFF
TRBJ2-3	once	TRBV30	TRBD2	TGTGCCTGGAGTGTAAGGAGCGGGAGAAGTCCAGATACGCAGTATTTT	CAWSVRSGRSPDTQYF
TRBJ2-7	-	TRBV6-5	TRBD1	TGTGCCAGCAGCCTGGGACAGGGAGGCTACGAGCAGTACTTC	CASSLGQGGYEQYF
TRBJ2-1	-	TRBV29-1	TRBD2	TGCAGCGTTGAAGAACGTTTTAGCGGGAGGGCTCGGAATGAGCAGTTCTTC	CSVEERFSGRARNEQFF
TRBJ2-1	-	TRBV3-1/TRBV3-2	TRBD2	TGTGCCAGCAGCCACAGGAGCGGGAGCGGGTACAATGAGCAGTTCTTC	CASSHRSGSGYNEQFF
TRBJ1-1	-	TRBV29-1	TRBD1	TGCAGCGGGACGGGACAGGGGAACACTGAAGCTTTCTTT	CSGTGQGNTEAFF
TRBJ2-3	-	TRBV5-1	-	TGCGCCAGCAGCTTGGCGGGAACAGGGGATACGCAGTATTTT	CASSLAGTGDTQYF
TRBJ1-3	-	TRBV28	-	TGTGCCAGCAGCCGCGGGGGGGCGGATGGAAACACCATATATTTT	CASSRGGADGNTIYF
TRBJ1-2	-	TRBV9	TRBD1	TGTGCCAGCAGCCCCAAGGGGGCGGACGGCTACACCTTC	CASSPKGADGYTF
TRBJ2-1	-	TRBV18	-	TGTGCCAGCTCACCGGGGGCCCCGACCTACAATGAGCAGTTCTTC	CASSPGAPTYNEQFF
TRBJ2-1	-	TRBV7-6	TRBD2	TGTGCCAGCAGCCTAGCGGGGAGGGATGAGCAGTTCTTC	CASSLAGRDEQFF
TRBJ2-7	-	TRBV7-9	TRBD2	TGTGCCAGCAGCCCAGGAGGGCTAGCGGGAGTAGGCTACGAGCAGTACTTC	CASSPGGLAGVGYEQYF
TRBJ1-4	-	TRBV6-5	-	TGTGCCAGCAGTTACTCCCCACAGAGGGGGATCGGAAAACTGTTTTTT	CASSYSPQRGIGKLFF
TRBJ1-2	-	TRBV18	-	TGTGCCAGCTCCCCCAGGGTAGCTAACTATGGCTACACCTTC	CASSPRVANYGYTF
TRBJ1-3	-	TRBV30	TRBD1	TGTGCCTGGAGTGTTGGGACAGCTGGAAACACCATATATTTT	CAWSVGTAGNTIYF
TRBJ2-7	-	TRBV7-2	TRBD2	TGTGCCAGCAGCCTCGGGGGGAGCGTCTACGAGCAGTACTTC	CASSLGGSVYEQYF
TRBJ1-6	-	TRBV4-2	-	TGTGCCAGCAGCCAGGCGACAGGTGCCAATTCACCCCTCCACTTT	CASSQATGANSPLHF
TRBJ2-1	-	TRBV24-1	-	TGTGCCACCAGTGTCCCCGGACGGGGTGAGCAGTTCTTC	CATSVPGRGEQFF
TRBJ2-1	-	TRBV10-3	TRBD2	TGTGCCATCAGTGAGTCTGCGGGAGGGGGCTACAATGAGCAGTTCTTC	CAISESAGGGYNEQFF
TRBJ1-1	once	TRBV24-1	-	TGTGCCACCAGTGACCCGGCGGGGGGGGGAGAAGCTTTCTTT	CATSDPAGGGEAFF
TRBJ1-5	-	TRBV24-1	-	TGTGCCACCAGTGATACAACAGGGTACAATCAGCCCCAGCATTTT	CATSDTTGYNQPQHF
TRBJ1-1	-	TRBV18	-	TGTGCCAGCTCGCCGGGGGTGAACACTGAAGCTTTCTTT	CASSPGVNTEAFF
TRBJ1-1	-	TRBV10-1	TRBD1	TGCGCCAGCAGTGGCGGGACAGTGAACACTGAAGCTTTCTTT	CASSGGTVNTEAFF
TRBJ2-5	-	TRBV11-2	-	TGTGCCAGCAGCTTAGGGGCGCAGGAGACCCAGTACTTC	CASSLGAQETQYF
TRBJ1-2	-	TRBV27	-	TGTGCCAGCAGTCCCGGGACACCCCCCGGCTACACCTTC	CASSPGTPPGYTF
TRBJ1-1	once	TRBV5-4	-	TGTGCCAGCAGCCCGGACCCCCTCGGGATGAACACTGAAGCTTTCTTT	CASSPDPLGMNTEAFF
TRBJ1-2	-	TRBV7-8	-	TGTGCCAGCAGCTTGGGTGGAGGGCAGGGTTACGGCTACACCTTC	CASSLGGGQGYGYTF